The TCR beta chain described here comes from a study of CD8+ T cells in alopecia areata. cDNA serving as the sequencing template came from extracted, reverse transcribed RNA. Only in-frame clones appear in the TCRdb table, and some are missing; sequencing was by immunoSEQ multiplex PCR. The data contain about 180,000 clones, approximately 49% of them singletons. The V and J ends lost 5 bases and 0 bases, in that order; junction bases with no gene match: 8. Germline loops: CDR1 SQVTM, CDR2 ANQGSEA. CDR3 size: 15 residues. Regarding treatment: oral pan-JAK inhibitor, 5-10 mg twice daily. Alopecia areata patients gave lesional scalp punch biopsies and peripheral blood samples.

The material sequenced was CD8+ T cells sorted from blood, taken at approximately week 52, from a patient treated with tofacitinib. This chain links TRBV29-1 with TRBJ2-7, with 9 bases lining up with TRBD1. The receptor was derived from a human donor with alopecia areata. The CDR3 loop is CSVHGDRGSSYEQYF. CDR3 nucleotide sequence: TGCAGCGTTCACGGTGACAGGGGGAGCTCCTACGAGCAGTACTTC.